Listed below are T cell receptor beta chains from one sample, sequenced in a study of blood T cell repertoires in COVID-19. Sequencing used immunoSEQ multiplex PCR; TCRdb keeps in-frame clones, though not all of them. The sample lists around 55,000 clones; 87% were seen once. The sequenced sample was peripheral blood. The source is a man aged 40-49 years with COVID-19, enrolled during active disease. Both conserved end residues are part of each CDR3. A D gene is named only where the DNA matches it firmly. Rows may omit the clone size; those that give it use once, few, many or a size class.

clone size,V gene,D gene,CDR3 length,J gene,CDR3 DNA,CDR3 protein
-,TRBV5-1,TRBD1,13,TRBJ2-7,TGCGCCAGCAGGCAGGACAGGGTCCACGAGCAGTACTTC,CASRQDRVHEQYF
-,TRBV27,TRBD1,16,TRBJ1-2,TGTGCCAGCAGTTTGGCCAGGACAGGGAGTGGGTATGGCTACACCTTC,CASSLARTGSGYGYTF
-,TRBV9,-,13,TRBJ2-7,TGTGCCAGCAGCGTAGATCAGGCCTACGAGCAGTACTTC,CASSVDQAYEQYF
-,TRBV5-6,TRBD1,17,TRBJ1-3,TGTGCCAGCACCATGGGGACAGGAATTCGCTCTGGAAACACCATATATTTT,CASTMGTGIRSGNTIYF
-,TRBV5-1,-,13,TRBJ1-2,TGCGCCAGCAGCCGGGGGAGTAACTATGGCTACACCTTC,CASSRGSNYGYTF
-,TRBV6-5,-,13,TRBJ1-6,TGTGCCAGCGGGGAGAGTCTACATTCCCCCCCACGCTTT,CASGESLHSPPRF
-,TRBV5-6,-,14,TRBJ2-5,TGTGCCAGCAGCTTGGTGGGGCCAGAAGAGACCCAGTACTTC,CASSLVGPEETQYF
few,TRBV9,-,14,TRBJ1-3,TGTGCCAGCAGCGCGACAGACTCTGGAAACACCATATATTTT,CASSATDSGNTIYF
-,TRBV19,-,18,TRBJ1-1,TGTGCCAGTAGTATAGACAGGACACGACACCGACCGAACACTGAAGCTTTCTTT,CASSIDRTRHRPNTEAFF
-,TRBV2,TRBD2,13,TRBJ2-1,TGTGCCAGCACCGGCAGACTAGCGAGAGGGCAGTTCTTC,CASTGRLARGQFF
-,TRBV5-5,-,12,TRBJ2-7,TGTGCCAGCAGCTCCGGGTCCTACGAGCAGTACTTC,CASSSGSYEQYF
-,TRBV5-4,-,15,TRBJ2-7,TGTGCCAGCAGCTTGGTCGGCCAGGGGTCCTACGAGCAGTACTTC,CASSLVGQGSYEQYF
-,TRBV5-6,-,16,TRBJ2-2,TGTGCCAGCAGCCCGCGGGGCAGGGAGAACACCGGGGAGCTGTTTTTT,CASSPRGRENTGELFF
-,TRBV9,TRBD2,16,TRBJ2-5,TGTGCCAGCAGCGGGACTAGCGGGGGAGACGAGGAGACCCAGTACTTC,CASSGTSGGDEETQYF
-,TRBV24-1,-,13,TRBJ1-5,TGTGCCACCAGTGACCCTGGCAATCAGCCCCAGCATTTT,CATSDPGNQPQHF
-,TRBV6-5,-,12,TRBJ1-2,TGTGCAGGAAGAGGAACTAACTATGGCTACACCTTC,CAGRGTNYGYTF
-,TRBV27,-,16,TRBJ1-5,TGTGCCAGCAGTATCCAGGGGCTCGGATCCAATCAGCCCCAGCATTTT,CASSIQGLGSNQPQHF
-,TRBV19,TRBD2,16,TRBJ2-3,TGTGCCAGTAGTACCGGGACTAGCGGGATTCCAGATACGCAGTATTTT,CASSTGTSGIPDTQYF
-,TRBV9,-,15,TRBJ1-3,TGTGCCAGCAGCGTAGAGGACAGCCTCGGAAACACCATATATTTT,CASSVEDSLGNTIYF
-,TRBV19,TRBD1,13,TRBJ2-1,TGTGCCAGTAACCTACAGGGGAACAATGAGCAGTTCTTC,CASNLQGNNEQFF
-,TRBV5-1,TRBD1,16,TRBJ2-7,TGCGCCAGCAGCTCGACGCTCGGGACAGGAGAATACGAGCAGTACTTC,CASSSTLGTGEYEQYF
-,TRBV6-1,-,16,TRBJ1-6,TGTGCCAGCAGTGAAGCGCTGGGGGCGCTTGCTTCACCCCTCCACTTT,CASSEALGALASPLHF
-,TRBV30,-,13,TRBJ1-1,TGTGCCTGGAGTTGGGTGGGGCGCACTGAAGCTTTCTTT,CAWSWVGRTEAFF
-,TRBV5-4,-,13,TRBJ1-4,TGTGCCAGCAGCCTGACAGGATATGAAAAACTGTTTTTT,CASSLTGYEKLFF
-,TRBV5-4,TRBD2,17,TRBJ2-7,TGTGCCAGCAGCTTGGGAGGGACTAGCGGGGGGTCCTACGAGCAGTACTTC,CASSLGGTSGGSYEQYF
-,TRBV28,-,15,TRBJ1-5,TGTGCCAGCAGTGTACCGGACAGCCGCAATCAGCCCCAGCATTTT,CASSVPDSRNQPQHF
-,TRBV7-9,-,13,TRBJ2-7,TGTGCCAGCGATACAGGGCCACCCTACGAGCAGTACTTC,CASDTGPPYEQYF
-,TRBV5-1,-,13,TRBJ2-2,TGCGCCAGCAGCGTAGAGGGTTCCGGGGAGCTGTTTTTT,CASSVEGSGELFF
-,TRBV10-3,-,15,TRBJ1-3,TGTGCCATCAGTGAGTCGTCAGGGAAAGGAAACACCATATATTTT,CAISESSGKGNTIYF
few,TRBV5-1,TRBD2,16,TRBJ2-7,TGCGCCAGCAGCTTCTCCGGGACTAGCGAATTCGACGAGCAGTACTTC,CASSFSGTSEFDEQYF
-,TRBV2,-,15,TRBJ1-5,TGTGCCAGCAGTGAAACGAGAGTCAACAATCAGCCCCAGCATTTT,CASSETRVNNQPQHF
once,TRBV5-1,-,14,TRBJ1-6,TGCGCCAGCAGGACCGAGGTTGAAAATTCACCCCTCCACTTT,CASRTEVENSPLHF
-,TRBV20-1,TRBD2,12,TRBJ2-1,TGCAGTGCTAGTGTAGCGGGAGGCGGGCAGTTCTTC,CSASVAGGGQFF
-,TRBV18,-,15,TRBJ1-6,TGTGCCAGCTCACCACCGGGCCTACAGAATTCACCCCTCCACTTT,CASSPPGLQNSPLHF
-,TRBV12-3/TRBV12-4,-,12,TRBJ2-3,TGTGCCAGCAGCGCGACTAGAGATACGCAGTATTTT,CASSATRDTQYF
-,TRBV6-6,TRBD1,15,TRBJ2-5,TGTGCCAGCAGTAACCGGGACAGGACCCAAGAGACCCAGTACTTC,CASSNRDRTQETQYF
-,TRBV14,TRBD2,14,TRBJ2-1,TGTGCCACCGCAGCGGGAGTAAAGGTTAATGAGCAGTTCTTC,CATAAGVKVNEQFF
-,TRBV7-8,-,13,TRBJ1-2,TGTGCCAGCAGCCAAGTATCAGGGGACGGCTACACCTTC,CASSQVSGDGYTF
-,TRBV5-1,-,13,TRBJ2-7,TGCGCCAGCAGCTTGGGGCAGGTTTACGAGCAGTACTTC,CASSLGQVYEQYF
-,TRBV7-2,TRBD2,15,TRBJ2-7,TGTGCCAGCAGCTTAGAGTCGGCGGGGGGGCGTGAGCAGTACTTC,CASSLESAGGREQYF
once,TRBV19,-,15,TRBJ1-2,TGTGCCAGTAGTAGGGCGGAGGGAGCGAATAGTGGCTACACCTTC,CASSRAEGANSGYTF
-,TRBV7-6,TRBD2,15,TRBJ2-3,TGTGCCAGCAGCTTAGGCGGGGGGAACACAGATACGCAGTATTTT,CASSLGGGNTDTQYF
few,TRBV5-4,TRBD1,12,TRBJ1-1,TGTGCCAGCAGCTTCAGGGGGACTGAAGCTTTCTTT,CASSFRGTEAFF